This TCR beta chain was identified in a study of cytotoxic CD8 clonotypes in ibrutinib-treated CLL (dated by TCRdb to the early 2020s). Broadly, across the study: In this cohort, about 16 patients were treatment-naive and fewer than 13 were relapsed/refractory, while roughly 17 had unmutated IGHV. Longitudinal samples were available for about 30% of the roughly 86 trial participants. Every remission and progressive disease sample was obtained while ibrutinib was still being received by the patients. On average, each sample had 255,043 productive templates and almost 95,000 productive rearrangements. Response samples were obtained after a median of 12 months of treatment, with a range of about 6 to 36 months. Cryopreserved peripheral blood mononuclear cells were collected before treatment, at response, and at either disease progression or sustained remission. Responses were partial in 24 patients and complete in 2; after median about 68 months follow-up, some 15 stayed in remission and about twelve progressed.

The sample's time point label, decoded: roughly 2 years on ibrutinib. For TCR beta library preparation, roughly 2 micrograms of genomic DNA was extracted from cryopreserved PBMCs. High-throughput TCR beta sequencing was performed on longitudinal blood samples from CLL patients receiving ibrutinib monotherapy. The patients took part in an open-label, single-center phase 2 trial of ibrutinib monotherapy. About this clone itself: This clone's antigen is unknown. One base away there is no much larger clone; base qualities are not given.

The goal of deep resolution MiSeq sequencing was a depth between 1 in 1 million and 1 in 200,000 T cells, and coverage averaged 10x per clonotype. The immunoSEQ hsTCRB Kit was used to generate TCR beta libraries. The authors' analysis ran thus. ImmunoSEQ Data Assistant and ImmunoSEQ Analyzer were used for data analysis, and V, D and J genes were assigned according to IMGT definitions. Clonality was computed as one minus normalized Shannon entropy of productive rearrangement frequencies, ranging from 0 to 1. Only overrepresented clonotypes making up at least 0.05% of each patient's repertoire were included in the public clonotype analysis. Approximately 12 repertoires from age-matched healthy donors, obtained from immuneACCESS, served as clonality controls. TCRdb carries this immuneACCESS record with in-frame sequences only. Its versions omit some clonotypes, under half of them owing to an unresolved V gene in the studies checked, with the rest unexplained. V and J calls and clone size are given by that table; D and trimming were obtained from the DNA. For this sample there are about 150,000 clones; roughly three quarters appear just once. The ten biggest clones cover around 4.9% of the sample.

Beyond this particular receptor, the publication reports: Public clonotypes were found to be uncommon and were observed to contract or remain stable during treatment; the increase in clonality was shown to reflect expansion of private clonotypes at ibrutinib response. Sampling times were not matched between sustained-remission and progressing patients, and lymph node repertoires were not studied. Baseline clonality exceeded that of age-matched healthy donors and correlated strongly with circulating CD8+ T-cell counts. Clonality increased at ibrutinib response, stayed stable in sustained remission, and fell back toward baseline at progression.

The CDR3, from cysteine to phenylalanine, totals 15 residues. Just CDR3 DNA is preserved here, 45 bases in frame from base 1. CDR1 is given as MDHEN and CDR2 as SYDVKM, both from the germline V gene. Relative to germline, V is 1 base shorter and J is 2 bases shorter, with 9 bases between their ends. The V and J segments used are TRBV28 and TRBJ1-5; TRBD1 could be the D gene, as 5 bases match. This sample comprised PBMCs, obtained after 24 months of ibrutinib treatment. This clonotype originated in a human donor with chronic lymphocytic leukemia. The DNA sequence is TGTGCCAGCAGTTTATCGGGGCCAGGCAATCAGCCCCAGCATTTT. Its amino acids are CASSLSGPGNQPQHF.